These 25 T cell receptor beta chains originate from one sample sequenced in a study of blood T cell repertoires in COVID-19 (dated by TCRdb to the early 2020s). The library was obtained by the immunoSEQ multiplex PCR assay. The table was pulled from immuneACCESS by TCRdb, which kept in-frame rearrangements only. Such tables lose some clones; where checked, under half of the loss comes from unresolved V genes, and the rest has no known cause. Across this sample there are roughly 100,000 clones, with roughly 80% seen only once. Clones ranked in the top ten supply around 17% of the sample. Sample: peripheral blood. The receptors derive from a human donor in a cohort sampled during active COVID-19.

This clone was detected only once. The chain is built from TRBV6-2 or TRBV6-3 and TRBJ2-2, with D maybe TRBD1 (6 bases). Germline values: CDR1 MNHEY, CDR2 SVGEGT. This CDR3 is built from 16 residues. V lost 6 bases to trimming and J lost 6 bases, with 20 bases between them. This CDR3 is CASSPPPGHGAGELFF. CDR3 in DNA: TGTGCCAGCAGCCCCCCTCCGGGACACGGGGCCGGGGAGCTGTTTTTT.

The rearrangement joins TRBV6-6 to TRBJ1-4; D unresolved. The CDR3 runs to 15 residues. V was pared by 6 bases and J by 3 bases, with 14 bases between. From germline, CDR1 is MNHNY and CDR2 SVGAGI (reference sequence). The CDR3 sequence is CASSHGRQANEKLFF. The CDR3 DNA follows: TGTGCCAGCAGCCACGGCAGACAAGCTAATGAAAAACTGTTTTTT.

The genes are TRBV9 and TRBJ2-7; 10 nucleotides match TRBD2. The CDR3 spans 16 residues. CDR1 and CDR2 from the germline V gene are SGDLS and YYNGEE. The junction had 12 bases not matched to a gene; V was cut back by 3 bases and J by 6 bases. CDR3 DNA: TGTGCCAGCAGCGCCTCCATAGCGGGAGGAGCCCGCGAGCAGTACTTC. As protein: CASSASIAGGAREQYF.

V usage is TRBV6-6 and J usage is TRBJ2-5, with TRBD1 as a possible D gene (7 bases). The CDR3 consists of 12 residues. In germline, CDR1 is MNHNY, CDR2 SVGAGI (reference sequence). V shed 6 bases and J shed 5 bases, with 10 bases lying between them. This chain's CDR3 is CASSPGGETQYF. DNA for the CDR3: TGTGCCAGCAGCCCAGGGGGGGAGACCCAGTACTTC.

CDR3 coding DNA: TGTGCCAGCAGCCAAACAGAGATGAACACTGAAGCTTTCTTT. It yields the protein CASSQTEMNTEAFF. The chain has TRBV2 and TRBJ1-1, with D hard to call. This CDR3 is built from 14 residues. The germline gives CDR1 SNHLY, CDR2 FYNNEI. Deletions cut 6 bases from V and 0 bases from J, with 11 bases between.

This clone was counted only a few times. J is TRBJ1-1 and V is TRBV5-4; TRBD1 might be the D (5 bases). Trimming stripped 3 bases from V and 1 base from J, with 13 bases between. Germline V gene lookup returns CDR1 SGHNT and CDR2 YYREEE (reference sequence). CDR3 size: 15 residues. CDR3: CASSSLDSSNTEAFF. The CDR3 coding sequence is TGTGCCAGCAGCTCCCTCGACAGTTCGAACACTGAAGCTTTCTTT.

The chain combines TRBV18 with TRBJ1-1; 8 positions agree with TRBD1. Germline CDR1 and CDR2: KGHSH and LQKENI. Germline trimming cut 5 bases from V and 4 bases from J; bases unmatched to any gene: 6. This CDR3 is built from 14 residues. CDR3: CASSEGQGLTEAFF. CDR3 nucleotide sequence: TGTGCCAGCTCAGAAGGACAGGGACTCACTGAAGCTTTCTTT.

The rearrangement links TRBV7-9 to TRBJ1-4, with D unresolved. Trimming took off 1 base at V and 2 bases at J, with 8 bases between the two ends. The CDR3 length is 15 residues. Germline V lookup: CDR1 SEHNR, CDR2 FQNEAQ (reference sequence). The CDR3 DNA reads TGTGCCAGCAGCTTAGGAGGGAAGACTAATGAAAAACTGTTTTTT. This codes for CASSLGGKTNEKLFF.

The chain joins TRBV18 to TRBJ1-5, with D unclear. The CDR3 runs to 13 residues. Germline V lookup: CDR1 KGHSH, CDR2 LQKENI. The germline V and J ends were trimmed by 8 bases and 1 base, with 9 bases remaining between them. CDR3 nucleotides: TGTGCCAGCAATAACAGCAGCAATCAGCCCCAGCATTTT. It encodes CASNNSSNQPQHF.

This clone was counted a single time. This chain joins TRBV21-1 and TRBJ1-4. TRBV21-1 is termed a pseudogene. The CDR3 covers 15 residues. CDR3 residues: CASSRRTEKYEKLFF. CDR3 sequence (DNA): TGTGCCAGCAGCAGGAGGACGGAGAAGTATGAAAAACTGTTTTTT.

The chain combines TRBV6-5 with TRBJ2-3; TRBD2 agrees at 10 bases. In germline, CDR1 is MNHEY, CDR2 SVGAGI. The CDR3 totals 15 residues. V was pared by 8 bases and J by 4 bases, with 9 bases of the junction left unmatched. DNA of the CDR3: TGTGCCAGCCGACCGGGACTAGCGTGGGCAGATACGCAGTATTTT. This codes for CASRPGLAWADTQYF.

The chain uses TRBV5-1 and TRBJ2-6, with D possibly being TRBD1 (5 bases). V was cut by 4 bases and J by 0 bases, with 11 bases left in between. There are 16 residues in the CDR3. Germline CDR1 is SGHRS and CDR2 is YFSETQ. This CDR3 is CASSPGRRSGANVLTF. The CDR3 DNA is TGCGCCAGCAGCCCAGGGCGGCGCTCTGGGGCCAACGTCCTGACTTTC. Complete variable domain (other parts from reference TRBV5-1 and TRBJ2-6): KAGVTQTPRYLIKTRGQQVTLSCSPISGHRSVSWYQQTPGQGLQFLFEYFSETQRNKGNFPGRFSGRQFSNSRSEMNVSTLELGDSALYLCASSPGRRSGANVLTFGAGSRLTVL.

The chain employs TRBV11-2 and TRBJ1-5; D unclear. This CDR3 spans 14 amino acids. The V end was cut by 1 base, the J end by 4 bases, with 8 bases between. CDR1 and CDR2 (germline): SGHAT, FQNNGV. CDR3 nucleotide sequence: TGTGCCAGCAGCTTAGGGAGGGCTAATCAGCCCCAGCATTTT. It encodes CASSLGRANQPQHF.

This chain uses TRBV28 with TRBJ1-5; 8 positions agree with TRBD1. J was trimmed by 6 bases and V by 5 bases; bases with no gene match: 12. The CDR3 is made up of 16 amino acids. Germline lookup yields CDR1 MDHEN and CDR2 SYDVKM. In nucleotides, the CDR3 is TGTGCCAGCAGTAAATATGGACAGGGAGGGCCTCAGCCCCAGCATTTT. It translates to CASSKYGQGGPQPQHF.

The chain combines TRBV2 with TRBJ2-7, with 8 bases lining up with TRBD2. V dropped 4 bases and J dropped 0; count of bases not matched to a gene: 5. The CDR3 is made up of 15 amino acids. The germline V gene has CDR1 SNHLY and CDR2 FYNNEI. The CDR3: CASSGGTSGSYEQYF. For the CDR3, the DNA is TGTGCCAGCAGTGGGGGTACTAGCGGCTCCTACGAGCAGTACTTC.

V usage is TRBV11-2 and J usage is TRBJ2-7, with 8 bases lining up with TRBD2. CDR1 and CDR2 (germline): SGHAT, FQNNGV. V shed 0 bases and J 2 bases; nucleotides not matched to a gene: 3. The CDR3 has 15 amino acids. As DNA, the CDR3 is TGTGCCAGCAGCTTAGATGCGGGAGGCGCCTACGAGCAGTACTTC. Translating it yields CASSLDAGGAYEQYF.

The rearrangement links TRBV12-3 or TRBV12-4 to TRBJ2-7, with 10 bases fitting TRBD1. J lost 9 bases, V lost 6 bases, and 8 bases had no gene match. CDR3 length: 13 amino acids. The CDR3 loop is CASSWDRGYVQYF. In DNA form, the CDR3 reads TGTGCCAGCAGCTGGGACAGGGGATATGTGCAGTACTTC.

This clone was detected once. V usage is TRBV27 and J usage is TRBJ2-2; no clear D. Germline assignment: CDR1 MNHEY and CDR2 SMNVEV (reference sequence). This CDR3 contains 14 residues. The V end was cut by 4 bases, the J end by 3 bases, with 9 bases between. This chain's CDR3 is CASSSFTDTGELFF. The DNA for the CDR3 is TGTGCCAGCAGTTCCTTCACTGACACCGGGGAGCTGTTTTTT.

The chain uses TRBV3-1 (or the pseudogene TRBV3-2) and TRBJ1-1, with D perhaps TRBD1 (5 bases). In germline, CDR1 is LGHDT, CDR2 YNNKEL (reference sequence). The V end was cut by 1 base, the J end by 4 bases, with 16 bases between. The CDR3 is made up of 16 amino acids. CDR3 sequence (DNA): TGTGCCAGCAGCCAAGCGTCGGCAGGGTCATTCACTGAAGCTTTCTTT. Its translation is CASSQASAGSFTEAFF.

This sequence joins TRBV6-5 and TRBJ2-7; 7 positions match TRBD1. Trimming took 6 bases from V and 3 from J; bases not matched to a gene: 5. The CDR3 consists of 13 residues. In germline, CDR1 is MNHEY, CDR2 SVGAGI. The chain's CDR3 is CASSLRQGYEQYF. CDR3 in DNA: TGTGCCAGCAGCCTTAGACAGGGCTACGAGCAGTACTTC.

CDR3 coding DNA: TGCAGCGCCGCCGGGCCAGGGGGCGTTAACACTGAAGCTTTCTTT. This translates into CSAAGPGGVNTEAFF. V gene TRBV29-1 combines with J gene TRBJ1-1, with TRBD1 matching 8 bases. V gave up 7 bases and J gave up 2 bases; unmatched junction bases: 12. Looked up from germline, CDR1 is SQVTM and CDR2 is ANQGSEA. The CDR3 is 15 residues long.

The chain links TRBV18 to TRBJ1-1; D is uncertain. CDR3 length equals 13 residues. CDR1 is KGHSH and CDR2 is LQKENI in the germline V gene. The ends were cut back, 3 bases at V and 5 bases at J, with 10 bases in the middle. The CDR3 DNA follows: TGTGCCAGCTCACCCTCCGGCGGGACTGAAGCTTTCTTT. This translates into CASSPSGGTEAFF. The whole variable domain, remainder taken from reference TRBV18 and TRBJ1-1, is NAGVMQNPRHLVRRRGQEARLRCSPMKGHSHVYWYRQLPEEGLKFMVYLQKENIIDESGMPKERFSAEFPKEGPSILRIQQVVRGDSAAYFCASSPSGGTEAFFGQGTRLTVV.

In DNA, the CDR3 is TGTGCCAGCAGTTACATGCGCGGGGGCGGCGAGCAGTACTTC. It codes for CASSYMRGGGEQYF. The V and J genes are TRBV6-2 or TRBV6-3 and TRBJ2-7; possible D gene TRBD2, 7 bases. Trimming removed 2 bases at V and 6 bases at J, with 14 bases between. From germline, CDR1 is MNHEY and CDR2 SVGEGT. This CDR3 comprises 14 residues.

The table lists this clone with a count of one. The chain is built from TRBV6-5 and TRBJ1-1; D is unclear. Trimming pared 7 bases from V and 1 base from J, leaving 10 bases between. The length of the CDR3 is 13 residues. Germline V gene lookup returns CDR1 MNHEY and CDR2 SVGAGI. CDR3 coding DNA: TGTGCCAGCAAGGCCTCGGGGAACACTGAAGCTTTCTTT. Translated: CASKASGNTEAFF.

This clone occurred once. The genes are TRBV12-3 or TRBV12-4 and TRBJ1-2; 9 bases are a match to TRBD1. After removal of 7 bases from V and 4 bases from J, the junction contained 4 bases not matched to a gene. The CDR3 extends over 13 amino acids. The CDR3 coding sequence is TGTGCCAGCATCGACAGGGGGTCCTATGGCTACACCTTC. Amino acids: CASIDRGSYGYTF.